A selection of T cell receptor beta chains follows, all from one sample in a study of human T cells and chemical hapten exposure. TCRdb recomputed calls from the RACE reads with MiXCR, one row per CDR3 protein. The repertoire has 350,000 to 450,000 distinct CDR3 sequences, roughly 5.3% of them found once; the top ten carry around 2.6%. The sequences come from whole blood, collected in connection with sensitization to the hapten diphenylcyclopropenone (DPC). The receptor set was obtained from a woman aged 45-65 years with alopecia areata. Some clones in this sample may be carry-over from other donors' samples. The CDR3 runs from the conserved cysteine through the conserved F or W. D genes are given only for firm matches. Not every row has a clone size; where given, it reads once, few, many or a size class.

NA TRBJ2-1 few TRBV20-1 CSASVWDSDYNEQFF TGCAGTGCTAGCGTGTGGGACTCCGACTACAATGAGCAGTTCTTC
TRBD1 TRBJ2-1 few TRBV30 CAWRSQQGAGEQFF TGTGCCTGGAGGTCCCAGCAGGGGGCAGGTGAGCAGTTCTTC
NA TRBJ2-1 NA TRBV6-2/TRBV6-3 CASSPDSVSYNEQFF TGTGCCAGCAGCCCGGACTCTGTCTCCTACAATGAGCAGTTCTTC
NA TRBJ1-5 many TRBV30 CAWSIAYNQPQHF TGTGCCTGGTCAATCGCTTATAATCAGCCCCAGCATTTT
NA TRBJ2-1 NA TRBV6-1 CASSEARSEQFF TGTGCCAGCAGTGAAGCCAGGTCCGAGCAGTTCTTC
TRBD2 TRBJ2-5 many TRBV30 CAWASGGTYQETQYF TGTGCCTGGGCTAGCGGGGGGACGTACCAAGAGACCCAGTACTTC
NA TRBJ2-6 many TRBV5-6 CASSSSSGANVLTF TGTGCCAGCAGCTCTAGTTCTGGGGCCAACGTCCTGACTTTC
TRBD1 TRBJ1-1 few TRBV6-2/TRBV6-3 CASSYSGQVRNEAFF TGTGCCAGCAGTTACTCCGGACAGGTTCGTAATGAAGCTTTCTTT
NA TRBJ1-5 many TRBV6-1 CASSDQQFNQPQHF TGTGCCAGCAGTGACCAACAGTTCAATCAGCCCCAGCATTTT
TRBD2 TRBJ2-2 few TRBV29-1 CSGRLAGETGELFF TGCAGCGGCCGACTAGCGGGAGAAACCGGGGAGCTGTTTTTT
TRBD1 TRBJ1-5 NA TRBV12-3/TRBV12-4 CASSRGQAGQPQHF TGTGCCAGCAGCCGAGGACAGGCCGGACAGCCCCAGCATTTT
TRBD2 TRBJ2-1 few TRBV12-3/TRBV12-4 CASSLPQGTSGNEQFF TGTGCCAGCAGTTTACCTCAGGGGACTAGCGGCAATGAGCAGTTCTTC
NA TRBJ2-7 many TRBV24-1 CATSDSFGEQYF TGTGCCACCAGTGATTCCTTCGGGGAGCAGTACTTC
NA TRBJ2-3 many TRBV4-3 CASSHLLADTQYF TGCGCCAGCAGCCACCTCCTCGCAGATACGCAGTATTTT
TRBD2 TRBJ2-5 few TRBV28 CASRPRGLGQETQYF TGTGCCAGCCGCCCCCGTGGACTAGGGCAAGAGACCCAGTACTTC
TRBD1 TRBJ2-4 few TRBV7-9 CASGDRGGKNIQYF TGTGCCAGCGGGGACAGGGGTGGCAAAAACATTCAGTACTTC
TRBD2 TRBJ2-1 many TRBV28 CASTLGAGGSYNEQFF TGTGCCAGCACCCTGGGGGCGGGAGGGTCCTACAATGAGCAGTTCTTC
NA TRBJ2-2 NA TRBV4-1 CASTPIQGPTGELFF TGCGCCAGCACCCCGATACAGGGACCAACCGGGGAGCTGTTTTTT
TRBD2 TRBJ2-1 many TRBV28 CASSLPLAGVEQFF TGTGCCAGCAGTTTACCCCTAGCGGGAGTTGAGCAGTTCTTC
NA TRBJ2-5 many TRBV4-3 CASSHLTRGQETQYF TGCGCCAGCAGCCACCTCACTAGGGGCCAAGAGACCCAGTACTTC
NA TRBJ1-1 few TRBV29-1 CSVEDLNTEAFF TGCAGCGTTGAAGACCTGAACACTGAAGCTTTCTTT
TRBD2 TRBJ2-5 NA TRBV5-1 CASSAGLAGGTSETQYF TGCGCCAGCAGCGCGGGACTAGCGGGGGGTACATCGGAGACCCAGTACTTC
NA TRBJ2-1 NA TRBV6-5 CASRSGGEQFF TGTGCCAGCAGGTCGGGCGGGGAGCAGTTCTTC
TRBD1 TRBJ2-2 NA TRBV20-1 CSAREPRQGHGELFF TGCAGTGCTAGAGAACCGCGACAGGGCCACGGGGAGCTGTTTTTT
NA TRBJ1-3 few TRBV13 CASSLRRGYSGNTIYF TGTGCCAGCAGCTTAAGGCGGGGATACTCTGGAAACACCATATATTTT
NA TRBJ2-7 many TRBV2 CASKEQGPSYEQYF TGTGCCAGTAAGGAACAGGGCCCCTCCTACGAGCAGTACTTC
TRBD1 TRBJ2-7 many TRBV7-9 CASSSRPGQGEQYF TGTGCCAGCAGCTCCCGGCCCGGACAGGGGGAGCAGTACTTC
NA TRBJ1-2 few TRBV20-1 CSAPDRANYGYTF TGCAGTGCGCCGGACAGAGCTAACTATGGCTACACCTTC
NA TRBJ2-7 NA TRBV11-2 CASSLVRRVSYEQYF TGTGCCAGCAGCTTAGTTCGTAGAGTTTCCTACGAGCAGTACTTC
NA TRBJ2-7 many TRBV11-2 CASSLGMGADEQYF TGTGCCAGCAGCTTAGGTATGGGGGCAGACGAGCAGTACTTC
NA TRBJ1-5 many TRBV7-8 CASSSTGPQHF TGTGCCAGCAGCTCAACAGGACCCCAGCATTTT
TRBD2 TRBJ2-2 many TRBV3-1 CASSPTSGRARTGELFF TGTGCCAGCAGCCCCACTAGCGGGAGGGCCCGCACCGGGGAGCTGTTTTTT
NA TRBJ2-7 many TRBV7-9 CASSGTGPYYEQYF TGTGCCAGCAGCGGCACAGGACCTTACTACGAGCAGTACTTC
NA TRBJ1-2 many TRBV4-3 CASSQKGSLESGGYTF TGCGCCAGCAGCCAGAAAGGATCGTTGGAAAGTGGAGGCTACACCTTC
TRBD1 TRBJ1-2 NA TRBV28 CASSLIGGVYGYTF TGTGCCAGCAGTTTAATAGGGGGCGTCTATGGCTACACCTTC
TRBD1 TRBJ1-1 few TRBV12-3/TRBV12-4 CASSRDRVMTEAFF TGTGCCAGCAGCCGAGACAGGGTCATGACTGAAGCTTTCTTT
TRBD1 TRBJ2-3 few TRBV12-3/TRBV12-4 CASRQGVAGNTQYF TGTGCCAGCAGACAGGGGGTTGCCGGGAATACGCAGTATTTT
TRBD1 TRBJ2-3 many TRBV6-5 CASSFSAGTGGPDTQYF TGTGCCAGCAGTTTCAGCGCCGGGACAGGGGGCCCGGATACGCAGTATTTT
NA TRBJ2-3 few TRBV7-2 CASSLYTGENTQYF TGTGCCAGCAGCTTATATACGGGAGAAAATACGCAGTATTTT
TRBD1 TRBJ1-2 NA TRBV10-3 CAISVTDRGDANGYTF TGTGCCATCAGTGTCACGGACAGGGGAGATGCGAATGGCTACACCTTC
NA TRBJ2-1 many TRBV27 CASSLLGLSSYNEQFF TGTGCCAGCAGTTTACTGGGGCTGAGCTCCTACAATGAGCAGTTCTTC
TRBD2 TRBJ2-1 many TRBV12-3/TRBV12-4 CASSLLAGGVSYNEQFF TGTGCCAGCAGTTTGTTGGCGGGAGGGGTCTCCTACAATGAGCAGTTCTTC
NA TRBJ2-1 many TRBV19 CASSIGLWGNEQFF TGTGCCAGTAGTATAGGCTTATGGGGGAATGAGCAGTTCTTC
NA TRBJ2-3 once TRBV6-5 CASSTLTDTDTQYF TGTGCCAGCAGTACCCTGACAGATACAGATACGCAGTATTTT
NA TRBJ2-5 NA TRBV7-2 CASSFNFAGAQQTQYF TGTGCCAGCAGCTTTAATTTTGCGGGGGCCCAGCAGACCCAGTACTTC
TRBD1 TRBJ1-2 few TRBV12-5 CASGLWTGSYGYTF TGTGCTAGTGGTTTGTGGACAGGGTCCTATGGCTACACCTTC